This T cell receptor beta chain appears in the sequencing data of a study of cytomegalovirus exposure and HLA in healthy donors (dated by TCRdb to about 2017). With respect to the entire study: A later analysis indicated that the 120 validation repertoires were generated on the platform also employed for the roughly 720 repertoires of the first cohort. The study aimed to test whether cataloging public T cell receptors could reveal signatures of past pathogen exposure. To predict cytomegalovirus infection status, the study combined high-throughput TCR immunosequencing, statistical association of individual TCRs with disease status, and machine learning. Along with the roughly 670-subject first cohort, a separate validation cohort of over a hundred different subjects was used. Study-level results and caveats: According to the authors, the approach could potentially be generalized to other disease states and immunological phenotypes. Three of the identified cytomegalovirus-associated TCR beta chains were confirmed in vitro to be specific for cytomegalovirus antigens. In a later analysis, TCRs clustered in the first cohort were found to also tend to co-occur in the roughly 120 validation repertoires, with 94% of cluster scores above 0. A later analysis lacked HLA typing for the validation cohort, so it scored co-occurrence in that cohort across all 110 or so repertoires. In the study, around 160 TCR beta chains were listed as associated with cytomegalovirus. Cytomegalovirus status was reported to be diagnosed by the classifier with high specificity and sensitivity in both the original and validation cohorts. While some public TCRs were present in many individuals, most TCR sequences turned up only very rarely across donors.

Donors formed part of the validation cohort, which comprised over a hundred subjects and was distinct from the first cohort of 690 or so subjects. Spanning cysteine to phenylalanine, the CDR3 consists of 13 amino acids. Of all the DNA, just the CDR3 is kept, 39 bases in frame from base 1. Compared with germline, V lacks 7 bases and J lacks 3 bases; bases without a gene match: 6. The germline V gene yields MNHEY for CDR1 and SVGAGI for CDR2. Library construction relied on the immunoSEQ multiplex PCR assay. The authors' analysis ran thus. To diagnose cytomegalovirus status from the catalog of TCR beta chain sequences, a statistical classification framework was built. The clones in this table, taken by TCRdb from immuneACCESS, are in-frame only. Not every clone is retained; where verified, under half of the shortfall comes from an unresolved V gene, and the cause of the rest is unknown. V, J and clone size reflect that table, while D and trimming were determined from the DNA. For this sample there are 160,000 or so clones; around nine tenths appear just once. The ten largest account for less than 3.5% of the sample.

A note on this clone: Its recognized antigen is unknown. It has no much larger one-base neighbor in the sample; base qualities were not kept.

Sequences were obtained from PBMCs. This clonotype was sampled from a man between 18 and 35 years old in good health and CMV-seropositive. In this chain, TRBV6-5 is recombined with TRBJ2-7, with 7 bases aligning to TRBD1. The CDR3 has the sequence CASTSRQGYEQYF. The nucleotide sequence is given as TGTGCCAGCACTAGTCGACAGGGCTACGAGCAGTACTTC.